The next 31 T cell receptor beta chains were all read from a single sample in a study of blood T cells in healthy people across ages (dated by TCRdb to the mid-2010s). The library was produced with 5' RACE. For sequencing, an Illumina HiSeq 2500 was employed. A second PCR of roughly 6 to 11 cycles was run with a J-beta primer mix and a sample-barcoded 5' primer. TCRdb redid the processing of the public reads, applying fastp at Q25 and MiXCR, and retained in-frame beta chains. Rows with one shared CDR3 protein collapse into an entry with the most common genes and DNA. The table for this sample lists roughly 800,000 distinct CDR3 sequences; over 45% of them were counted only once. The ten top clones hold approximately 21% of the sample. Sequencing was done on a sample of blood. Receptors originate from a man aged 25-45 years in good health.

The chain has TRBV6-1 and TRBJ1-2; 11 positions match TRBD1. This CDR3 has 17 residues. Trimming removed 6 bases from V and 3 bases from J; junction bases left unmatched: 12. CDR1 and CDR2 from the germline V gene are MNHNS and SASEGT. CDR3: CASRDRGRVGDYYGYTF. The CDR3 DNA sequence: TGTGCCAGCAGGGACAGGGGGCGCGTAGGGGATTACTATGGCTACACCTTC.

The chain has TRBV11-1 and TRBJ2-5; D is possibly TRBD1 or TRBD2 (5 bases each). TRBJ2-7 matches the DNA end more closely, so the J call is doubtful. The germline gives CDR1 SGHAT, CDR2 FQDESV (reference sequence). This CDR3 has 13 residues. CDR3 bases: TGTGCCAGCAGCCGCCGGGGACCCGACGAGCAGTACTTC. It encodes CASSRRGPDEQYF.

This clonotype was detected only a few times. The chain employs TRBV10-3 and TRBJ2-1; a possible D gene is TRBD1 (6 bases). V was trimmed by 2 bases and J by 5 bases, leaving 7 bases between them. The CDR3 spans 13 residues. Germline CDR1 reads ENHRY; CDR2 reads SYGVKD. CDR3 protein: CAISEAGDNEQFF. The CDR3 nucleotides read TGTGCCATCAGTGAGGCAGGGGACAATGAGCAGTTCTTC.

This chain joins TRBV7-2 and TRBJ2-7; 8 bases are shared with TRBD2. The tail of the sequence fits TRBJ2-5 better, so the J call may be wrong. The germline CDR1 and CDR2 sequences are SGHTA and FQGNSA. This CDR3 contains 14 residues. The CDR3 protein is CASRVLTSAETQYF. The CDR3 bases are TGTGCCAGCAGGGTTTTGACTAGCGCGGAGACCCAGTACTTC.

The table lists this clonotype with a few counts. The chain recombines TRBV20-1 with TRBJ2-7; no definite D call. CDR1 and CDR2 from the germline V gene are DFQATT and SNEGSKA (reference sequence). The CDR3 spans 15 residues. V was clipped by 6 bases and J by 2 bases, with 20 bases between them. CDR3: CSATIQSVTAYEQYF. DNA for the CDR3: TGCAGTGCCACCATCCAGTCGGTTACGGCCTACGAGCAGTACTTC.

The count of this clonotype is one. The rearrangement uses TRBV7-8 and TRBJ2-3; either TRBD1 or TRBD2 may fit D (6 bases each). The V and J ends lost 1 base and 1 base respectively, with 12 bases between them. The CDR3 has 16 amino acids. In germline, CDR1 is SGHVS, CDR2 FQNEAQ. As DNA, the CDR3 is TGTGCCAGCAGCTTAGAGGGGGGAATGGGCACAGATACGCAGTATTTT. Translated, it gives CASSLEGGMGTDTQYF.

There are a few counts of this clonotype. V usage is TRBV9 and J usage is TRBJ2-1; a possible D gene is TRBD2 (6 bases). This CDR3 has 12 residues. V was cut by 1 base and J by 13 bases, with 12 bases left in between. Germline V gene lookup returns CDR1 SGDLS and CDR2 YYNGEE. The CDR3 DNA reads as TGTGCCAGCAGCGTATTGGAGGGCCCCCAGTTCTTC. Amino acid sequence: CASSVLEGPQFF.

This rearrangement joins TRBV20-1 to TRBJ2-1; D perhaps matches TRBD2 (6 bases). In germline, CDR1 is DFQATT, CDR2 SNEGSKA (reference sequence). V lost 5 bases and J 4 bases, leaving 15 bases between the germline ends. CDR3 length: 14 amino acids. The CDR3 sequence is CSAPGLIRYNEQFF. The CDR3 coding sequence is TGCAGTGCTCCAGGACTAATCCGGTACAATGAGCAGTTCTTC.

This clonotype was seen more than once but under ten times. V and J are TRBV7-2 and TRBJ2-1; D may be TRBD2 (6 bases). The CDR3 loop spans 14 amino acids. V was clipped by 3 bases and J by 9 bases, with 15 bases between them. Germline V gene sequence: CDR1 SGHTA, CDR2 FQGNSA. The CDR3 DNA sequence: TGTGCCAGCAGCTTGACGACTAGAAGTTCTGAGCAGTTCTTC. Protein: CASSLTTRSSEQFF.

V usage is TRBV9 and J usage is TRBJ2-4; no reliable D call. The J call may not be correct, given that the DNA end is closer to TRBJ2-7. The CDR3 has 16 amino acids. CDR1 is SGDLS, CDR2 YYNGEE, per germline. CDR3: CASSASVGFQPYEQYF. As DNA, the CDR3 is TGTGCCAGCAGCGCCTCTGTCGGTTTCCAACCCTACGAGCAGTACTTC.

J is TRBJ2-1 and V is TRBV5-5; D unresolved. CDR1 is SGHKS and CDR2 is YYEKEE in the germline V gene (reference sequence). This CDR3 has 16 residues. The V end lost 3 bases, the J end lost 3 bases, and 16 bases lay between the germline ends. The CDR3 DNA follows: TGTGCCAGCAGCTGGTCGGGTCAGAGGCTCTACAATGAGCAGTTCTTC. Translation: CASSWSGQRLYNEQFF.

The genes are TRBV28 and TRBJ2-5; D unclear. The J call may be wrong; the DNA end is better matched by TRBJ2-7. Germline lookup yields CDR1 MDHEN and CDR2 SYDVKM. The length of the CDR3 is 14 residues. The CDR3 region has the DNA TGTGCCAGCAGTCTTTCCCAATCTCACTACGAGCAGTACTTC. It codes for CASSLSQSHYEQYF.

The rearrangement uses TRBV20-1 and TRBJ2-1; D remains ambiguous. The CDR3 contains 14 residues. CDR1 is DFQATT and CDR2 is SNEGSKA in the germline V gene (reference sequence). Trimming left V 0 bases short and J 9 bases short, with 15 bases between. CDR3 protein: CSARDLPRQSEQFF. The DNA of the CDR3 is TGCAGTGCTAGAGATTTACCCAGGCAGAGTGAGCAGTTCTTC.

The V call is TRBV7-8, the J call TRBJ1-6, with D perhaps TRBD1 (6 bases). CDR1 is SGHVS and CDR2 is FQNEAQ in the germline V gene. CDR3 length: 15 residues. The germline V and J ends were trimmed by 0 bases and 7 bases, with 10 bases remaining between them. CDR3 nucleotides: TGTGCCAGCAGCTTAGCGCCCCAGGGGAATTCACCCCTCCACTTT. It encodes CASSLAPQGNSPLHF.

The J gene is TRBJ2-6, the V gene TRBV4-3, with TRBD2 matching 12 bases. Germline V gene lookup returns CDR1 LGHNA and CDR2 YSLEER. The CDR3 contains 17 residues. The junction had 2 bases not matched to a gene; V was cut back by 4 bases and J by 1 base. CDR3 amino acids: CASSPGTSGSGANVLTF. In nucleotides, the CDR3 is TGCGCCAGCAGCCCGGGGACTAGCGGGTCTGGGGCCAACGTCCTGACTTTC.

The genes are TRBV4-3 and TRBJ2-3; a weak D match, TRBD1 (5 bases). Looked up from germline, CDR1 is LGHNA and CDR2 is YSLEER. The germline V and J ends were trimmed by 0 bases and 5 bases, with 15 bases remaining between them. This CDR3 region has 16 residues. The CDR3 loop reads CASSQDWTSRGDTQYF. The CDR3 bases are TGCGCCAGCAGCCAAGATTGGACGTCTAGGGGAGATACGCAGTATTTT.

The chain uses TRBV10-3 and TRBJ2-7; 8 bases are a match to TRBD2. From germline, CDR1 is ENHRY and CDR2 SYGVKD. CDR3 size: 14 residues. V trimming: 0 bases; J trimming: 2 bases; junction bases outside the gene matches: 0. This CDR3 reads CAISESTSAYEQYF. The DNA for the CDR3 is TGTGCCATCAGTGAGTCGACTAGCGCCTACGAGCAGTACTTC.

This chain uses TRBV6-6 with TRBJ2-7; the D gene is possibly TRBD1 (6 bases). Germline-derived CDR1 and CDR2 are MNHNY and SVGAGI (reference sequence). The CDR3 extends over 15 amino acids. With 0 bases removed from V and 4 bases from J, the gap between germline ends came to 13 bases. The CDR3 protein is CASSYSKEGVYEQYF. CDR3 bases: TGTGCCAGCAGTTACTCCAAAGAGGGGGTATACGAGCAGTACTTC.

V gene TRBV20-1 combines with J gene TRBJ2-7; D ambiguous. The J call may be faulty, since TRBJ2-5 better matches the DNA end. Looked up from germline, CDR1 is DFQATT and CDR2 is SNEGSKA (reference sequence). The CDR3 consists of 11 residues. DNA of the CDR3: TGCAGTGCGTTGACGGTGGAGACCCAGTACTTC. Translating it yields CSALTVETQYF.

This sequence joins TRBV3-1 and TRBJ2-1; D gene unclear. Germline values: CDR1 LGHDT, CDR2 YNNKEL (reference sequence). V was clipped by 3 bases and J by 8 bases, with 11 bases between them. The CDR3 runs 13 residues. The CDR3 nucleotides read TGTGCCAGCAGCCACGGATATGCCGATGAGCAGTTCTTC. Amino acid sequence: CASSHGYADEQFF.

This chain joins TRBV3-1 and TRBJ2-1; TRBD2 aligns across 9 bases. Trimming took 1 base from V and 12 from J; bases not matched to a gene: 7. The CDR3 contains 14 residues. The germline V gene encodes CDR1 LGHDT and CDR2 YNNKEL (reference sequence). The CDR3 region has the DNA TGTGCCAGCAGCCAAGCTTTAGCGGGAGCATGGCAGTTCTTC. Its protein product is CASSQALAGAWQFF.

The rearrangement uses TRBV20-1 and TRBJ1-1, with D possibly matching TRBD1 (5 bases). Germline CDR1 is DFQATT and CDR2 is SNEGSKA (reference sequence). V dropped 1 base and J dropped 1 base, with 13 bases sitting between them. The CDR3 runs 15 residues. CDR3 region: CSARVGGSRNTEAFF. As DNA, the CDR3 is TGCAGTGCTAGAGTCGGGGGTAGTAGGAACACTGAAGCTTTCTTT.

The J gene is TRBJ1-1, the V gene TRBV2, with TRBD1 matching over 7 bases. The CDR3 is 15 residues long. Germline CDR1 SNHLY, CDR2 FYNNEI. Trimming took 6 bases from V and 1 from J; bases not matched to a gene: 8. The CDR3 DNA sequence: TGTGCCAGCAGACCCACAGGGGTGGGGAACACTGAAGCTTTCTTT. Its protein is CASRPTGVGNTEAFF.

V gene TRBV10-3 combines with J gene TRBJ1-5; D unclear. This CDR3 is built from 14 residues. CDR1 ENHRY and CDR2 SYGVKD come from the germline V gene. V lost 3 bases to trimming and J lost 2 bases, with 8 bases between them. CDR3 loop: CAISDAAGNQPQHF. In nucleotides, the CDR3 is TGTGCCATCAGTGATGCGGCGGGCAATCAGCCCCAGCATTTT.

The chain combines TRBV12-3 or TRBV12-4 with TRBJ2-3; D is tentatively TRBD1 or TRBD2 (5 bases each). Trimming removed 10 bases at V and 2 bases at J, with 16 bases between. There are 14 residues in the CDR3. The CDR3 protein is CAIGDVRPTDTQYF. The CDR3 DNA reads TGTGCCATTGGGGACGTCCGCCCCACAGATACGCAGTATTTT.

On this clonotype itself: The junction does not match germline at one end; this may be a read error. DNA for the CDR3: TGTGTCAGCAGTGACCCGGGGGCGGTTAGAGACATTCAGTACTTC. The encoded protein is CVSSDPGAVRDIQYF. V and J are TRBV2 and TRBJ2-4; D could derive from TRBD1 or TRBD2 (6 bases each). The CDR3 consists of 15 residues. Germline V gene data show CDR1 as SNHLY and CDR2 as FYNNEI.

This chain connects TRBV29-1 to TRBJ2-1; the match to TRBD1 covers 7 bases. This CDR3 spans 14 amino acids. The germline CDR1 and CDR2 sequences are SQVTM and ANQGSEA. With 6 bases clipped from V and 2 bases from J, the junction kept 7 bases outside the gene matches. CDR3 coding DNA: TGCAGCGTCCAAAGGGGGACAGCCTACAATGAGCAGTTCTTC. Protein: CSVQRGTAYNEQFF.

This sequence joins TRBV20-1 and TRBJ2-3; 10 nucleotides align to TRBD2. V gave up 2 bases and J gave up 6 bases; unmatched junction bases: 5. Germline V gene data show CDR1 as DFQATT and CDR2 as SNEGSKA (reference sequence). This CDR3 has 14 residues. The CDR3 DNA is TGCAGTGCTAGACCCACTAGCGGGGCGGATACGCAGTATTTT. This translates into CSARPTSGADTQYF.

The V and J genes are TRBV15 and TRBJ2-7; D tentatively reads TRBD1 or TRBD2 (5 bases each). The CDR3 loop spans 14 amino acids. Germline CDR1 LNHNV, CDR2 YYDKDF (reference sequence). Trimming took 3 bases from V and 3 from J, leaving 12 bases between them. CDR3 amino acids: CATSSTGEGYEQYF. DNA for the CDR3: TGTGCCACCAGCAGTACAGGAGAGGGCTACGAGCAGTACTTC.

CDR3 bases: TGTGCCAGCAGTGATACGGGACGAAGCGAAAAACTGTTTTTT. This codes for CASSDTGRSEKLFF. The V gene is TRBV6-2 or TRBV6-3, the J gene TRBJ1-4, with D possibly being TRBD1 (5 bases). V lost 5 bases to trimming and J lost 8 bases, with 15 bases between them. The CDR3 is 14 amino acids. From germline, CDR1 is MNHEY and CDR2 SVGEGT.

The V gene is TRBV5-5, the J gene TRBJ1-2; D is uncertain. Looked up from germline, CDR1 is SGHKS and CDR2 is YYEKEE (reference sequence). V lost 0 bases and J lost 5, with 11 bases in between. The CDR3 runs to 14 residues. CDR3 coding DNA: TGTGCCAGCAGCTTGGGTGGGCATTGGTATGGCTACACCTTC. Protein: CASSLGGHWYGYTF.